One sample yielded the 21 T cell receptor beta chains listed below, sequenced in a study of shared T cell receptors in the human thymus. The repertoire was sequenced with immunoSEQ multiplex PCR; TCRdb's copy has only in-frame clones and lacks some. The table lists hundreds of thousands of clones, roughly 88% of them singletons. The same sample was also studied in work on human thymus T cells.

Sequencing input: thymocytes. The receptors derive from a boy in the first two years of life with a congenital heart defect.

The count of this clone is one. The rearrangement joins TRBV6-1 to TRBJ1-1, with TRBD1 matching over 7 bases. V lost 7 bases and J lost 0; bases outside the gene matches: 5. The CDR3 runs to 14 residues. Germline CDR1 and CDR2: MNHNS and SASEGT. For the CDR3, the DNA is TGTGCCAGCAATCCGGGACAGATGAACACTGAAGCTTTCTTT. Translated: CASNPGQMNTEAFF.

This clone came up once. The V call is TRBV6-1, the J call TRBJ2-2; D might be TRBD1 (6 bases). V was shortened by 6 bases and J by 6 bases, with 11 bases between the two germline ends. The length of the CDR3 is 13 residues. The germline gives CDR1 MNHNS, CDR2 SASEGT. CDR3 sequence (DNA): TGTGCCAGCAGGCAGGGGTCAGCCGGGGAGCTGTTTTTT. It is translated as CASRQGSAGELFF.

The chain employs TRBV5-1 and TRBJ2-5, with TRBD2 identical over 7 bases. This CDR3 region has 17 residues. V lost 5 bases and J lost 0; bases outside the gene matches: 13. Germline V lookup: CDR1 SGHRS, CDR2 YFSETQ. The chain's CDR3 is CASRGASGAVYQETQYF. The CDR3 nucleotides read TGCGCCAGCAGAGGGGCTAGCGGAGCGGTTTACCAAGAGACCCAGTACTTC.

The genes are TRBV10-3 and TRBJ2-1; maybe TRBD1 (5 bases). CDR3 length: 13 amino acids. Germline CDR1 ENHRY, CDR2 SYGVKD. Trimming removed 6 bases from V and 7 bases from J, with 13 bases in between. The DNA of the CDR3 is TGTGCCATCAGGCAGGGCCCTGGGAATGAGCAGTTCTTC. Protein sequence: CAIRQGPGNEQFF.

CDR3 sequence: CASSLVGGYRYSGANVLTF. As DNA, the CDR3 is TGTGCCAGCAGCTTAGTGGGGGGGTACAGGTATTCTGGGGCCAACGTCCTGACTTTC. The chain combines TRBV7-3 with TRBJ2-6; TRBD2 aligns across 7 bases. Germline V lookup: CDR1 SGHTA, CDR2 FQGTGA. V gave up 2 bases and J gave up 1 base; unmatched junction bases: 11. This CDR3 spans 19 amino acids. Full variable domain (rest looked up from reference TRBV7-3 and TRBJ2-6): GAGVSQTPSNKVTEKGKYVELRCDPISGHTALYWYRQSLGQGPEFLIYFQGTGAADDSGLPNDRFFAVRPEGSVSTLKIQRTERGDSAVYLCASSLVGGYRYSGANVLTFGAGSRLTVL.

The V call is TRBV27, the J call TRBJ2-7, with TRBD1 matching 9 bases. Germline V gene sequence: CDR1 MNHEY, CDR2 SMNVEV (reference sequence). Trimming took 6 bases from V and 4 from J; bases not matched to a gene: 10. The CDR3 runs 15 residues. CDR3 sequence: CASRAKPGQGYEQYF. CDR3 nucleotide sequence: TGTGCCAGCAGAGCAAAACCGGGACAGGGATACGAGCAGTACTTC.

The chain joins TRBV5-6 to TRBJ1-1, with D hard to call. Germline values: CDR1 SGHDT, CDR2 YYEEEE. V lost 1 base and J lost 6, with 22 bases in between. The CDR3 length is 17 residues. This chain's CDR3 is CASSLWTHPTLDPEAFF. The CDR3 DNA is TGTGCCAGCAGCTTGTGGACTCATCCAACCCTGGACCCTGAAGCTTTCTTT.

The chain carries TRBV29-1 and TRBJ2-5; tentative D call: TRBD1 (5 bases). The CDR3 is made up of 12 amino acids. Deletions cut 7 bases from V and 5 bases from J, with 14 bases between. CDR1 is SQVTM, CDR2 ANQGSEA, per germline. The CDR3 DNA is TGCAGCGGGACAACCCGTGGGGAGACCCAGTACTTC. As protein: CSGTTRGETQYF.

DNA for the CDR3: TGTGCCAGCAGCCAAGATCCCCCTGAAGCGTTAGCGTGTGAGCAGTTCTTC. Protein product: CASSQDPPEALACEQFF. This chain joins TRBV4-2 and TRBJ2-1, with D possibly matching TRBD2 (5 bases). Trimming took 0 bases from V and 9 from J, leaving 21 bases between them. Germline V gene data show CDR1 as LGHNA and CDR2 as YNFKEQ. The CDR3 is made up of 17 amino acids.

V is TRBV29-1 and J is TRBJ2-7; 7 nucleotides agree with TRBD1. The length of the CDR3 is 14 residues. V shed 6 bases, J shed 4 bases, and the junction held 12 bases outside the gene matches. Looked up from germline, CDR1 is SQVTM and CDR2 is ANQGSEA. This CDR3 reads CSVTTGVWRYEQYF. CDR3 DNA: TGCAGCGTCACCACAGGGGTCTGGCGGTACGAGCAGTACTTC.

DNA for the CDR3: TGCAGCGTTGGTCTCCCCGGGACTACTCCTAATGAGCAGTTCTTC. It translates to CSVGLPGTTPNEQFF. This chain uses TRBV29-1 with TRBJ2-1; 7 bases match TRBD2. Germline V gene lookup returns CDR1 SQVTM and CDR2 ANQGSEA. With V trimmed by 4 bases and J by 7 bases, 13 bases remained unmatched. The CDR3 covers 15 residues.

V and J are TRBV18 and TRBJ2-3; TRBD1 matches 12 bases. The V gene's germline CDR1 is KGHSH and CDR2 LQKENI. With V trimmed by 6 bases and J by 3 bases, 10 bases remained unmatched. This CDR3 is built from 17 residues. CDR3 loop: CASSQRDRGRATDTQYF. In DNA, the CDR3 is TGTGCCAGCTCTCAACGGGACAGGGGGCGCGCGACAGATACGCAGTATTTT.

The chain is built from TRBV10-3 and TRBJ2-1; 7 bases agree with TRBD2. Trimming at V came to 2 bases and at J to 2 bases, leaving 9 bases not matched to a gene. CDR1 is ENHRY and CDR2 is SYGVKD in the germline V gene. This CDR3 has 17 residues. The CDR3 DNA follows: TGTGCCATCAGTGAGGCGGGGGTAGCGTGGGCCTACAATGAGCAGTTCTTC. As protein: CAISEAGVAWAYNEQFF.

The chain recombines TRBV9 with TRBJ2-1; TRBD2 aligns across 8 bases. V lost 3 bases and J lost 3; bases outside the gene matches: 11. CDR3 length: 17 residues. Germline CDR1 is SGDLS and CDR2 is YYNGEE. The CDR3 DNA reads TGTGCCAGCAGCGCCCCCCCTCGGGGGGGGATCTACAATGAGCAGTTCTTC. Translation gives CASSAPPRGGIYNEQFF.

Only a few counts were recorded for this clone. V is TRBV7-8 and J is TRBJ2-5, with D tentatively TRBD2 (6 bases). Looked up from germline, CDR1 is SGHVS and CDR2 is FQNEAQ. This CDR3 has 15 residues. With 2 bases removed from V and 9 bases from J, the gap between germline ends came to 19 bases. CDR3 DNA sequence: TGTGCCAGCAGCTTACGGGGGAGGCCGCTCGGGTCCCAGTACTTC. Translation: CASSLRGRPLGSQYF.

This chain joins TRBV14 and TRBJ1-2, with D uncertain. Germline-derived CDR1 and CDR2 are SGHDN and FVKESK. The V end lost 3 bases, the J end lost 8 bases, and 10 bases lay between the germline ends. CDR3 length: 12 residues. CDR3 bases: TGTGCCAGCAGCCAGTTCCCGGGGGGCTACACCTTC. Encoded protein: CASSQFPGGYTF.

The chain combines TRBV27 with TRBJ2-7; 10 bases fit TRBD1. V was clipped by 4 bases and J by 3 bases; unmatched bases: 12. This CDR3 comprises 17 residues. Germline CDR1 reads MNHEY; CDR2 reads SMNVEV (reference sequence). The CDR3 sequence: CASSSSTGTGVSYEQYF. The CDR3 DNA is TGTGCCAGCAGTTCCTCAACCGGGACAGGGGTTAGCTACGAGCAGTACTTC.

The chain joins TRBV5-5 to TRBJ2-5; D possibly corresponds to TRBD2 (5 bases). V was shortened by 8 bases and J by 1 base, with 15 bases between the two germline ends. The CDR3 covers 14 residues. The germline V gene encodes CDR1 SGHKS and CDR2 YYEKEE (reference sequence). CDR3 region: CASRTGVGQETQYF. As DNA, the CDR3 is TGTGCCAGTAGAACCGGGGTAGGCCAAGAGACCCAGTACTTC.

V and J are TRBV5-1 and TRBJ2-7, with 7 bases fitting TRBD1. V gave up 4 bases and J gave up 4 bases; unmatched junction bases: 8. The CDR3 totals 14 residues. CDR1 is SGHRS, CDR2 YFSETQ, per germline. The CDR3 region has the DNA TGCGCCAGCAGCCTCGGGACAGTGGATTACGAGCAGTACTTC. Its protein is CASSLGTVDYEQYF.

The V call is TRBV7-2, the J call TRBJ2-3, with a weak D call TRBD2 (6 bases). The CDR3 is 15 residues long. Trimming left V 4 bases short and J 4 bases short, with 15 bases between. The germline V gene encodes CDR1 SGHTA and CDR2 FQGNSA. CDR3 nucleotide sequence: TGTGCCAGCAGCTATTCGCGGGGAGAGGCAGATACGCAGTATTTT. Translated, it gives CASSYSRGEADTQYF. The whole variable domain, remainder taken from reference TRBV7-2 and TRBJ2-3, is GAGVSQSPSNKVTEKGKDVELRCDPISGHTALYWYRQSLGQGLEFLIYFQGNSAPDKSGLPSDRFSAERTGGSVSTLTIQRTQQEDSAVYLCASSYSRGEADTQYFGPGTRLTVL.

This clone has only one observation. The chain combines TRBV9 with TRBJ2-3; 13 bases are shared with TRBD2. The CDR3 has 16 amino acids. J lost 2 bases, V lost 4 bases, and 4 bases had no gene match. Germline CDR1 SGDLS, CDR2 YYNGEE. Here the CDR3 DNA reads TGTGCCAGCAGCACGGGACTAGCGGGAATCACAGATACGCAGTATTTT. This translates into CASSTGLAGITDTQYF.